Listed below are T cell receptor beta chains from one sample, sequenced in a study of CD8 T cells in Susac syndrome. TCRdb re-analysed the immunoSEQ multiplex PCR reads in MiXCR, keeping a single row per CDR3 protein. The table lists some 450,000 distinct CDR3 sequences, 85% to 90% of them singletons. The sample consisted of CD8+ T cells from PBMCs. The receptors were gathered from a human donor with multiple sclerosis. Both conserved end residues are part of each CDR3. D genes are given only for firm matches. Clone size appears in some rows only: once, few, many, or a class for an expanded clone.

CDR3aa: CASSLYSPVAGGAYYYEQYF
CDR3nt: TGTGCCAGCAGCTTATACTCTCCAGTAGCGGGAGGGGCTTATTACTACGAGCAGTACTTC
v_gene: TRBV11-1
d_gene: TRBD2
len: 20
j_gene: TRBJ2-7
abundance: once

CDR3aa: CASRGGFHQPQHF
CDR3nt: TGCGCCAGCCGGGGGGGTTTTCATCAGCCCCAGCATTTT
v_gene: TRBV23-1
d_gene: NA
len: 13
j_gene: TRBJ1-5
abundance: NA

CDR3aa: CASSQEMGREGADTQYF
CDR3nt: TGTGCCAGCAGCCAAGAAATGGGGCGGGAAGGGGCAGATACGCAGTATTTT
v_gene: TRBV4-2
d_gene: NA
len: 17
j_gene: TRBJ2-3
abundance: NA

CDR3aa: CASSLGTSQFF
CDR3nt: TGTGCCAGCAGTTTGGGGACTAGCCAGTTCTTC
v_gene: TRBV27
d_gene: TRBD2
len: 11
j_gene: TRBJ2-1
abundance: few

CDR3aa: CASSLIAGGEDTQYF
CDR3nt: TGTGCCAGCAGTCTTATAGCGGGGGGAGAGGATACGCAGTATTTT
v_gene: TRBV6-1
d_gene: TRBD2
len: 15
j_gene: TRBJ2-3
abundance: NA

CDR3aa: CSAPWGESDYNEQFF
CDR3nt: TGCAGTGCCCCCTGGGGGGAGAGCGATTACAATGAGCAGTTCTTC
v_gene: TRBV20-1
d_gene: NA
len: 15
j_gene: TRBJ2-1
abundance: once

CDR3aa: CASRPGLANNEQFF
CDR3nt: TGTGCCAGCAGACCGGGACTGGCTAACAATGAGCAGTTCTTC
v_gene: TRBV2
d_gene: NA
len: 14
j_gene: TRBJ2-1
abundance: NA

CDR3aa: CASSLEGGTYEQYF
CDR3nt: TGTGCCAGCAGCTTAGAGGGGGGTACCTACGAGCAGTACTTC
v_gene: TRBV7-6
d_gene: NA
len: 14
j_gene: TRBJ2-7
abundance: NA

CDR3aa: CASTGGPNEQFF
CDR3nt: TGTGCCAGCACCGGAGGGCCAAATGAGCAGTTCTTC
v_gene: TRBV6-2/TRBV6-3
d_gene: NA
len: 12
j_gene: TRBJ2-1
abundance: NA

CDR3aa: CASSGSSGGMDSYEQYF
CDR3nt: TGTGCCAGCAGTGGGTCTAGCGGGGGGATGGACTCCTACGAGCAGTACTTC
v_gene: TRBV2
d_gene: TRBD2
len: 17
j_gene: TRBJ2-7
abundance: once

CDR3aa: CASSRDTGTDTQYF
CDR3nt: TGTGCCAGCAGCCGAGACACGGGCACAGATACGCAGTATTTT
v_gene: TRBV5-6
d_gene: NA
len: 14
j_gene: TRBJ2-3
abundance: NA

CDR3aa: CASSQDENTGELFF
CDR3nt: TGTGCCAGCAGCCAAGATGAGAACACCGGGGAGCTGTTTTTT
v_gene: TRBV14
d_gene: NA
len: 14
j_gene: TRBJ2-2
abundance: few

CDR3aa: CASSFGQGGFTGELFF
CDR3nt: TGTGCCAGCAGCTTCGGACAGGGTGGATTCACCGGGGAGCTGTTTTTT
v_gene: TRBV13
d_gene: TRBD1
len: 16
j_gene: TRBJ2-2
abundance: NA

CDR3aa: CASSGLVSRAEIYEQFF
CDR3nt: TGTGCCAGCAGTGGCCTAGTGAGTAGGGCGGAGATCTATGAGCAGTTCTTC
v_gene: TRBV28
d_gene: NA
len: 17
j_gene: TRBJ2-1
abundance: NA

CDR3aa: CASSRRRGSGNTIYF
CDR3nt: TGTGCCAGCAGCCGTAGACGGGGATCGGGAAACACCATATATTTT
v_gene: TRBV3-1
d_gene: NA
len: 15
j_gene: TRBJ1-3
abundance: once

CDR3aa: CASTEGYNEQFF
CDR3nt: TGTGCCAGCACCGAGGGCTACAATGAGCAGTTCTTC
v_gene: TRBV12-3/TRBV12-4
d_gene: NA
len: 12
j_gene: TRBJ2-1
abundance: NA

CDR3aa: CASSFSGGTTEAFF
CDR3nt: TGTGCCAGCAGTTTTTCAGGGGGGACTACTGAAGCTTTCTTT
v_gene: TRBV27
d_gene: TRBD1
len: 14
j_gene: TRBJ1-1
abundance: once

CDR3aa: CASSLWKEAGANVLTF
CDR3nt: TGTGCCAGCAGTTTATGGAAGGAGGCTGGGGCCAACGTCCTGACTTTC
v_gene: TRBV28
d_gene: NA
len: 16
j_gene: TRBJ2-6
abundance: NA

CDR3aa: CASSDTGVPYNEQFF
CDR3nt: TGTGCCAGCAGTGATACAGGGGTACCCTACAATGAGCAGTTCTTC
v_gene: TRBV27
d_gene: TRBD1
len: 15
j_gene: TRBJ2-1
abundance: NA

CDR3aa: CASRGQTNTEAFF
CDR3nt: TGTGCCAGCAGGGGACAGACGAACACTGAAGCTTTCTTT
v_gene: TRBV6-1
d_gene: TRBD1
len: 13
j_gene: TRBJ1-1
abundance: NA

CDR3aa: CASSFSETDTQYF
CDR3nt: TGTGCCAGCAGCTTCTCAGAAACAGATACGCAGTATTTT
v_gene: TRBV5-4
d_gene: NA
len: 13
j_gene: TRBJ2-3
abundance: NA

CDR3aa: CASTWTGGNEEQYF
CDR3nt: TGCGCCAGCACCTGGACAGGGGGAAATGAGGAGCAGTACTTC
v_gene: TRBV5-1
d_gene: TRBD1
len: 14
j_gene: TRBJ2-7
abundance: once

CDR3aa: CSVEMGEGTEVFF
CDR3nt: TGCAGCGTTGAGATGGGGGAGGGCACTGAAGTTTTCTTT
v_gene: TRBV29-1
d_gene: NA
len: 13
j_gene: TRBJ1-1
abundance: NA

CDR3aa: CASGGTGNTGELFF
CDR3nt: TGCGCCAGTGGGGGGACAGGGAACACCGGGGAGCTGTTTTTT
v_gene: TRBV4-1
d_gene: TRBD1
len: 14
j_gene: TRBJ2-2
abundance: NA

CDR3aa: CASLSNTGELFF
CDR3nt: TGTGCCAGCCTAAGTAACACCGGGGAGCTGTTTTTT
v_gene: TRBV2
d_gene: NA
len: 12
j_gene: TRBJ2-2
abundance: few

CDR3aa: CASSLDITGGAGETQYF
CDR3nt: TGTGCCAGCAGCTTAGATATAACAGGGGGCGCCGGAGAGACCCAGTACTTC
v_gene: TRBV7-8
d_gene: TRBD1
len: 17
j_gene: TRBJ2-5
abundance: NA